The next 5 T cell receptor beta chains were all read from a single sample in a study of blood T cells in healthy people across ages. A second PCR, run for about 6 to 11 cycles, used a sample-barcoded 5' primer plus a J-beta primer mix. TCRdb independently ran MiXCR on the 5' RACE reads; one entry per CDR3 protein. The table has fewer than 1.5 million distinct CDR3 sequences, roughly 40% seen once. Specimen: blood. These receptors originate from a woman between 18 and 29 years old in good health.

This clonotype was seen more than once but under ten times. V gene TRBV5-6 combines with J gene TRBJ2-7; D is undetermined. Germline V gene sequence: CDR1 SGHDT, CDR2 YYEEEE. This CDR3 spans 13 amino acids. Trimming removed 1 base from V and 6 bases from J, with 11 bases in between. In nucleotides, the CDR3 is TGTGCCAGCAGCTTGTGGTGGGGAACCGAGCAGTACTTC. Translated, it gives CASSLWWGTEQYF.

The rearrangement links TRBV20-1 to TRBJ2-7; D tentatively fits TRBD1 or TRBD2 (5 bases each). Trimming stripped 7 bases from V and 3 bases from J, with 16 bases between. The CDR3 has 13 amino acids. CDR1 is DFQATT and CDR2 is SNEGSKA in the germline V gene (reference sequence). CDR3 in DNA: TGCAGTGTACCGGGACGGAGCTTCTACGAGCAGTACTTC. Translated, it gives CSVPGRSFYEQYF.

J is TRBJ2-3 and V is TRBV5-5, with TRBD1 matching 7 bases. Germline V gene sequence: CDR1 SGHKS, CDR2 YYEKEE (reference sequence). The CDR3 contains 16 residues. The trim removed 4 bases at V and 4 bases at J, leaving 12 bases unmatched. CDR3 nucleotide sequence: TGTGCCAGCAGCCGAACAGGGGAGTTTTTTCCAGATACGCAGTATTTT. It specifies CASSRTGEFFPDTQYF.

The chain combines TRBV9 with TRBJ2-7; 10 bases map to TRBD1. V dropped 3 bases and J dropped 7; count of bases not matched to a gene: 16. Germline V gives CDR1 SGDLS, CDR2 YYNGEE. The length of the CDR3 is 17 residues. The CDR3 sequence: CASSGFGGTGVYNEQYF. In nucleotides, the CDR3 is TGTGCCAGCAGCGGTTTTGGGGGGACAGGGGTCTACAATGAGCAGTACTTC.

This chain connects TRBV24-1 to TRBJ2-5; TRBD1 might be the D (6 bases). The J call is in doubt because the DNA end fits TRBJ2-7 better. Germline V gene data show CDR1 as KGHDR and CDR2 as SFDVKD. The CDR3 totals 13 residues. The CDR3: CASPGTRLYEQYF. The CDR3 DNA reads TGTGCCTCCCCCGGGACACGACTCTACGAGCAGTACTTC.